A single sample gave rise to the 7 T cell receptor beta chains below, sequenced in a study of T cells after yellow fever vaccination. One entry per CDR3 protein results from TCRdb running MiXCR on the 5' RACE reads. The table includes 300,000 to 350,000 distinct CDR3 sequences, around 3.9% detected once. Sequences were derived from PBMCs, sampled 5 days after the yellow fever booster vaccination. These receptor sequences come from a man aged 18 to 30 who received the YFV17D yellow fever vaccine.

This clonotype was picked up many times. The V gene is TRBV5-1, the J gene TRBJ2-1; D perhaps matches TRBD1 (6 bases). V gave up 1 base and J gave up 0 bases, with 14 bases separating them. Per germline, CDR1 SGHRS and CDR2 YFSETQ. The CDR3 totals 17 residues. For the CDR3, the DNA is TGCGCCAGCAGCTTGCTATCTGGACAGAGCTCCTACAATGAGCAGTTCTTC. This gives the protein CASSLLSGQSSYNEQFF.

This clonotype came up many times. V usage is TRBV10-1 and J usage is TRBJ2-3, with a tentative D call TRBD1 (6 bases). The CDR3 has 13 amino acids. Germline CDR1 is WNHNN and CDR2 is SYGVQD (reference sequence). Trimming took 5 bases from V and 4 from J, leaving 10 bases between them. CDR3 region: CASSLQGADTQYF. In DNA form, the CDR3 reads TGCGCCAGCAGTCTACAGGGCGCAGATACGCAGTATTTT.

This clonotype was detected a few times. The rearrangement links TRBV29-1 to TRBJ1-1, with 7 bases identical to TRBD1. The germline V gene has CDR1 SQVTM and CDR2 ANQGSEA. V trimming: 8 bases; J trimming: 7 bases; junction bases outside the gene matches: 4. The length of the CDR3 is 10 residues. CDR3 amino acids: CSTGVDEAFF. The DNA for the CDR3 is TGCAGCACAGGGGTCGATGAAGCTTTCTTT. The whole variable domain, filled in from reference TRBV29-1 and TRBJ1-1, reads SAVISQKPSRDICQRGTSLTIQCQVDSQVTMMFWYRQQPGQSLTLIATANQGSEATYESGFVIDKFPISRPNLTFSTLTVSNMSPEDSSIYLCSTGVDEAFFGQGTRLTVV.

In this sample, this clonotype turned up a few times. This chain uses TRBV5-1 with TRBJ1-6, with a weak D call TRBD1 (6 bases). Germline V gives CDR1 SGHRS, CDR2 YFSETQ. Trimming cost V 2 bases and J 9 bases, with 12 bases left between them. CDR3 length: 14 residues. The CDR3 DNA reads TGCGCCAGCAGCTTCAGTAGGGGGGCTTCACCCCTCCACTTT. It yields the protein CASSFSRGASPLHF.

This clonotype has ten or more counts. The chain joins TRBV12-3 or TRBV12-4 to TRBJ2-3, with 9 bases lining up with TRBD2. Trimming took 1 base from V and 5 from J; bases not matched to a gene: 4. The CDR3 is made up of 15 amino acids. CDR3 amino acids: CASSLGGGAGDTQYF. CDR3 nucleotide sequence: TGTGCCAGCAGTTTAGGCGGGGGGGCCGGAGATACGCAGTATTTT.

The sample holds a few counts of this clonotype. The chain combines TRBV7-2 with TRBJ2-5; tentative D call: TRBD2 (6 bases). In germline, CDR1 is SGHTA, CDR2 FQGNSA. The CDR3 consists of 16 residues. Trimming took off 5 bases at V and 4 bases at J, with 20 bases between the two ends. The CDR3: CASSLVGGRVRETQYF. CDR3 DNA sequence: TGTGCCAGCAGCCTAGTGGGAGGTCGGGTACGAGAGACCCAGTACTTC.

In this sample, this clonotype turned up many times. The gene calls are TRBV7-2 and TRBJ2-5, with 7 nucleotides matching TRBD2. The CDR3 sequence is 15 residues long. V was pared by 3 bases and J by 5 bases, with 9 bases of the junction left unmatched. In germline, CDR1 is SGHTA, CDR2 FQGNSA. The CDR3 DNA sequence: TGTGCCAGCAGCTTCGGGACTACCCGACCCGAGACCCAGTACTTC. Amino acids: CASSFGTTRPETQYF. Combining the CDR3 with reference TRBV7-2 and TRBJ2-5 gives the whole variable domain GAGVSQSPSNKVTEKGKDVELRCDPISGHTALYWYRQSLGQGLEFLIYFQGNSAPDKSGLPSDRFSAERTGGSVSTLTIQRTQQEDSAVYLCASSFGTTRPETQYFGPGTRLLVL.